A selection of T cell receptor beta chains follows, all from one sample in a study of blood T cell repertoires in COVID-19. This table comes from immunoSEQ multiplex PCR, and its TCRdb copy is limited to in-frame clones, with some not included. The table lists under 85,000 clones, 85% to 90% of them singletons. Sequenced material: peripheral blood. These receptors all stem from a man aged 80 or over with acute or convalescent COVID-19. CDR3s include the opening cysteine and the closing phenylalanine or tryptophan. D genes are given only for firm matches. The listing skips clone size in some rows; elsewhere it reads once, few, many or a size class.

d_call,v_call,clone_size,j_call,cdr3_aa,cdr3_nt
TRBD1,TRBV11-3,.,TRBJ1-1,CASTRDRGSPEAFF,TGTGCCAGCACCAGGGACAGGGGGAGCCCTGAAGCTTTCTTT
.,TRBV10-3,.,TRBJ2-5,CAISAKETQYF,TGTGCCATCAGTGCCAAAGAGACCCAGTACTTC
TRBD1,TRBV6-5,.,TRBJ1-1,CASSRDRVPYTEAFF,TGTGCCAGCAGCCGGGACAGGGTTCCCTACACTGAAGCTTTCTTT
TRBD2,TRBV2,.,TRBJ2-3,CASSDAVTSGSTDTQYF,TGTGCCAGCAGTGACGCCGTCACTAGCGGGAGCACAGATACGCAGTATTTT
TRBD1,TRBV4-1,once,TRBJ1-2,CASSPTSTGNYGYTF,TGCGCCAGCAGCCCCACCTCGACAGGGAACTATGGCTACACCTTC
TRBD2,TRBV3-1/TRBV3-2,.,TRBJ2-1,CASSHGVAVAGGEQFF,TGTGCCAGCAGCCACGGGGTTGCGGTAGCGGGAGGGGAGCAGTTCTTC
TRBD1,TRBV6-5,.,TRBJ1-1,CASTLGQSNTEAFF,TGTGCCAGCACGTTGGGACAGTCGAACACTGAAGCTTTCTTT
TRBD1,TRBV5-1,.,TRBJ1-2,CASSLARQGPANYGYTF,TGCGCCAGCAGCTTGGCGCGACAGGGGCCAGCTAACTATGGCTACACCTTC
.,TRBV5-6,.,TRBJ2-5,CASARGGRETQYF,TGTGCCAGCGCAAGGGGGGGACGGGAGACCCAGTACTTC
.,TRBV5-6,.,TRBJ1-1,CASSLNRALNTEAFF,TGTGCCAGCAGCCTAAACAGGGCCTTGAACACTGAAGCTTTCTTT
.,TRBV19,.,TRBJ1-2,CASSNRDKGLYGYTF,TGTGCCAGTAGTAATCGGGACAAGGGGCTGTATGGCTACACCTTC
TRBD2,TRBV7-2,.,TRBJ2-1,CASSLARTSGKKQFF,TGTGCCAGCAGCTTAGCGAGGACTAGCGGGAAGAAGCAGTTCTTC
.,TRBV3-1/TRBV3-2,once,TRBJ2-2,CASSRLLGAGELFF,TGTGCCAGCAGCCGCCTACTAGGAGCCGGGGAGCTGTTTTTT
TRBD2,TRBV27,.,TRBJ2-7,CASSTSGTIFYEQYF,TGTGCCAGCAGTACATCCGGGACTATTTTCTACGAGCAGTACTTC
.,TRBV7-9,.,TRBJ2-1,CASSSAGGAKNEQFF,TGTGCCAGCAGCTCGGCGGGCGGGGCGAAGAATGAGCAGTTCTTC
TRBD1,TRBV28,.,TRBJ2-7,CASSLTGGRYEQYF,TGTGCCAGCAGTCTGACAGGGGGGAGGTACGAGCAGTACTTC
.,TRBV3-1/TRBV3-2,.,TRBJ1-1,CASSHAGNTEAFF,TGTGCCAGCAGCCACGCAGGGAACACTGAAGCTTTCTTT
TRBD2,TRBV24-1,.,TRBJ2-1,CATGGLAGGGNEQFF,TGTGCCACAGGGGGGTTAGCGGGAGGTGGGAATGAGCAGTTCTTC
TRBD1,TRBV5-1,.,TRBJ1-1,CASSLGTGGTEAFF,TGCGCCAGCAGCTTGGGGACAGGGGGCACTGAAGCTTTCTTT
.,TRBV5-1,.,TRBJ1-2,CASSLGGTPYYGYTF,TGCGCCAGCAGCTTGGGAGGGACACCCTACTATGGCTACACCTTC
.,TRBV2,.,TRBJ1-1,CASSVAGKNQEKAFF,TGTGCCAGCAGTGTGGCAGGGAAAAACCAGGAGAAAGCTTTCTTT
.,TRBV6-6,.,TRBJ1-6,CASRTGNNSPLHF,TGTGCCAGCAGGACGGGGAATAATTCACCCCTCCACTTT
.,TRBV9,.,TRBJ1-1,CASSVRVGNTEAFF,TGTGCCAGCAGCGTACGGGTGGGGAACACTGAAGCTTTCTTT
.,TRBV6-5,.,TRBJ1-1,CASSRRGTNTEAFF,TGTGCCAGCAGTCGCCGCGGTACTAACACTGAAGCTTTCTTT
TRBD1,TRBV19,.,TRBJ1-1,CASTLLFTGGTEAFF,TGTGCCAGTACCCTCCTCTTTACAGGGGGCACTGAAGCTTTCTTT
TRBD2,TRBV19,.,TRBJ2-3,CASSMTSGNTDTQYF,TGTGCCAGTAGTATGACTAGCGGGAACACAGATACGCAGTATTTT
.,TRBV15,.,TRBJ1-1,CATSSEPYRVGTEAFF,TGTGCCACCAGCAGTGAACCTTACAGGGTTGGCACTGAAGCTTTCTTT
TRBD2,TRBV24-1,.,TRBJ2-1,CATSALTGTTLNEQFF,TGTGCCACCAGTGCCTTAACCGGGACTACCCTCAATGAGCAGTTCTTC